This record concerns one T cell receptor beta chain sequence. What it binds is not known. The CDR3 loop spans 18 amino acids. Germline V gene data show CDR1 as MGHRA and CDR2 as YSYEKL. J was trimmed by 0 bases and V by 5 bases; bases with no gene match: 7. These data originate in a study of shared clonotypes between healthy human individuals. In the study overall: Aged between 18 and 49, the donors were a couple of women and three men. The study's findings and limits: Despite large depth, rarefaction showed incomplete sorted-subset sequencing.

Profiling relied on immunoSEQ multiplex PCR, and the TCRdb table lists in-frame clones only, not all of them. The repertoire has about 580,000 clones, roughly 98% of them found once; the top ten carry 0.3%. Naive CD8 cells, CD45RO-negative and positively selected for CCR7, excluded terminally differentiated effector memory CD45RA+ cells. The TCR was taken from a man aged 25 to 40 in good health. This sequence joins TRBV4-1 and TRBJ2-1, with 13 positions matching TRBD2. Sequencing used naive CD8+ T cells sorted from blood. Here the CDR3 reads CASSWGLAGPSSYNEQFF. The CDR3 DNA is TGCGCCAGCAGCTGGGGACTAGCGGGGCCCAGCTCCTACAATGAGCAGTTCTTC.